These 6 T cell receptor beta chains were all obtained from the same sample, sequenced in a study of blood T cell repertoires in COVID-19. Assay used: immunoSEQ multiplex PCR; TCRdb lists only in-frame clones, some missing. Altogether around 170,000 clones are present, around 67% being singletons, with the ten largest covering under 3.5%. Sequenced: peripheral blood. All receptors derive from a woman at least 80 years old with acute or convalescent COVID-19.

Ten or more counts support this clone. The chain carries TRBV24-1 and TRBJ2-1, with D possibly TRBD2 on 5 matching bases. There are 13 residues in the CDR3. Germline CDR1 KGHDR, CDR2 SFDVKD. V was clipped by 2 bases and J by 8 bases, with 9 bases between them. CDR3 region: CATSDSARDEQFF. CDR3 in DNA: TGTGCCACCAGTGATTCGGCGAGGGATGAGCAGTTCTTC.

The J gene is TRBJ2-1, the V gene TRBV7-8; possible D gene TRBD2, 6 bases. V dropped 5 bases and J dropped 2 bases, with 22 bases sitting between them. This CDR3 is 18 amino acids long. Germline V lookup: CDR1 SGHVS, CDR2 FQNEAQ. CDR3 bases: TGTGCCAGCAGCGAACCGGATGAACCTAGCGTTACCTACAATGAGCAGTTCTTC. Its protein product is CASSEPDEPSVTYNEQFF.

The rearrangement uses TRBV4-1 and TRBJ2-2; tentatively, D is TRBD1 (6 bases). The CDR3 has 16 amino acids. Germline-derived CDR1 and CDR2 are MGHRA and YSYEKL. V gave up 1 base and J gave up 7 bases, with 16 bases separating them. CDR3 bases: TGCGCCAGCAGCCAAGGTGGCAGGGGTCACGGCGGGGAGCTGTTTTTT. It codes for CASSQGGRGHGGELFF.

V gene TRBV19 combines with J gene TRBJ2-1, with TRBD2 matching over 10 bases. The CDR3 runs 17 residues. Germline V gives CDR1 LNHDA, CDR2 SQIVND (reference sequence). V shed 10 bases and J 10 bases; nucleotides not matched to a gene: 22. CDR3 sequence: CATKNLFRLAGVGEQFF. CDR3 in DNA: TGTGCCACCAAAAACCTATTCCGGCTAGCGGGAGTGGGGGAGCAGTTCTTC.

This sequence joins TRBV5-1 and TRBJ1-2, with a possible D match to TRBD1 (5 bases). Trimming left V 2 bases short and J 4 bases short, with 12 bases between. The CDR3 runs to 14 residues. Germline V gene lookup returns CDR1 SGHRS and CDR2 YFSETQ. The CDR3 here is CASSFNQGAYGYTF. Written as DNA, the CDR3 is TGCGCCAGCAGCTTTAACCAGGGTGCCTATGGCTACACCTTC.

This clone was observed a few times. The chain links TRBV27 to TRBJ2-2; no firm D call. V shed 5 bases and J shed 0 bases, with 10 bases lying between them. The CDR3 sequence is 15 residues long. CDR1 is MNHEY, CDR2 SMNVEV, per germline (reference sequence). The CDR3 nucleotides are TGTGCCAGCAGTGTAACTGCGGCGAACACCGGGGAGCTGTTTTTT. The encoded protein is CASSVTAANTGELFF.